There are many counts of the clone carrying this TCR beta chain. Nobody among the patients had been given any treatment before thyroid surgery. How the authors handled the data: Built for papillary thyroid cancer, a distant-metastasis classifier drew on CDR3 differences across clinicopathological groups. TCRdb re-called the PCR reads with MiXCR. It is TCRdb's table, rather than the study itself, that gives the V and J calls and clone size. The sample carries 15,000 or so clones, around a quarter recorded once. This CDR3 contains 11 residues. V was cut by 1 base and J by 5 bases, with 2 bases left in between. Germline values: CDR1 SNHLY, CDR2 FYNNEI. This entry comes from a study of metastatic and nonmetastatic thyroid tumors.

The source of this sequence is a female donor with papillary thyroid cancer or a benign thyroid nodule (not recorded which). Some clones in this sample may be carry-over from other donors' samples. Sequencing input: tumor tissue. The V call is TRBV2, the J call TRBJ2-5; the D is unclear. This chain's CDR3 is CASSEGETQYF. As DNA, the CDR3 is TGTGCCAGCAGTGAAGGGGAGACCCAGTACTTC.